This passage covers 10 T cell receptor beta chains from one sample sequenced in a study of beta chain features in type 1 diabetes. Isolated RNA was reverse transcribed in full, so expressed TCRB transcripts were sequenced. The table came from immunoSEQ multiplex PCR; TCRdb's copy has only in-frame clones and leaves some out. This table has under 550,000 clones, over 10% appearing once. Sequencing input: naive CD4+ T cells from blood. The receptors come from a young woman in good health.

In its sample, this clone was seen a few times. This chain links TRBV7-8 with TRBJ2-4; no definite D call. This CDR3 has 15 amino acids. Deletions cut 7 bases from V and 2 bases from J, with 15 bases between. Germline lookup yields CDR1 SGHVS and CDR2 FQNEAQ. For the CDR3, the DNA is TGTGCCAGCAAGCCTTTGGCGGTACCCAAAAACATTCAGTACTTC. It specifies CASKPLAVPKNIQYF.

This chain joins TRBV5-6 and TRBJ2-2; D uncertain. The CDR3 length is 15 residues. V lost 7 bases to trimming and J lost 2 bases, with 15 bases between them. From germline, CDR1 is SGHDT and CDR2 YYEEEE. CDR3 nucleotide sequence: TGTGCCAGCTCGGGTCCAGGCGGTAACACCGGGGAGCTGTTTTTT. It translates to CASSGPGGNTGELFF.

This clone appeared a few times. The chain recombines TRBV19 with TRBJ2-3; no clear D. This CDR3 is built from 16 residues. Trimming pared 5 bases from V and 0 bases from J, leaving 15 bases between. Germline assignment: CDR1 LNHDA and CDR2 SQIVND (reference sequence). The CDR3 is CASSPRQVVSTDTQYF. In DNA, the CDR3 is TGTGCCAGTAGTCCTCGACAAGTTGTTAGCACAGATACGCAGTATTTT.

The chain is built from TRBV6-1 and TRBJ2-2; 7 positions match TRBD2. The germline CDR1 and CDR2 sequences are MNHNS and SASEGT. J gave up 0 bases and V 6 bases, and 4 bases lay outside the gene matches. This CDR3 has 15 amino acids. The CDR3 nucleotides read TGTGCCAGCAGAGAGCGGGGAGCGAACACCGGGGAGCTGTTTTTT. Residues: CASRERGANTGELFF.

The genes are TRBV30 and TRBJ1-1; D may be TRBD1 (6 bases). The V gene's germline CDR1 is GTSNPN and CDR2 SVGIG (reference sequence). The V gene lost 1 base and the J gene lost 3 bases, with 9 bases spanning the gap. This CDR3 has 13 amino acids. As DNA, the CDR3 is TGTGCCTGGAGTGGTCCAGGGGACACTGAAGCTTTCTTT. It specifies CAWSGPGDTEAFF. The variable domain in full, completed from reference TRBV30 and TRBJ1-1, reads SQTIHQWPATLVQPVGSPLSLECTVEGTSNPNLYWYRQAAGRGLQLLFYSVGIGQISSEVPQNLSASRPQDRQFILSSKKLLLSDSGFYLCAWSGPGDTEAFFGQGTRLTVV.

This clone came up a few times. The chain carries TRBV5-4 and TRBJ2-7; D uncertain. Germline V lookup: CDR1 SGHNT, CDR2 YYREEE (reference sequence). The CDR3 has 12 residues. Trimming stripped 0 bases from V and 4 bases from J, with 5 bases between. CDR3 coding DNA: TGTGCCAGCAGCTTGGGGGGATACGAGCAGTACGTC. Amino acids: CASSLGGYEQYV.

The chain joins TRBV6-1 to TRBJ1-1; maybe TRBD1 (6 bases). The CDR3 runs to 14 residues. Trimming cost V 7 bases and J 1 base, with 13 bases left between them. CDR1 and CDR2 (germline): MNHNS, SASEGT. CDR3 DNA sequence: TGTGCCAGCACCGAAGGGGGGCGGAACACTGAAGCTTTCTTT. Protein product: CASTEGGRNTEAFF.

This clone was detected only a few times. This sequence joins TRBV19 and TRBJ2-2; no definite D call. CDR1 LNHDA and CDR2 SQIVND come from the germline V gene (reference sequence). CDR3 length equals 11 residues. The V end was cut by 6 bases, the J end by 13 bases, with 12 bases between. The DNA for the CDR3 is TGTGCCAGTAGAGATGTGCTAGGGCTGTTTTTT. Its protein product is CASRDVLGLFF.

V is TRBV7-2 and J is TRBJ2-3, with D unresolved. This CDR3 has 14 amino acids. Between the trimmed V and J ends, which lost 1 base and 0 bases, there was a span of 5 bases. Germline CDR1 SGHTA, CDR2 FQGNSA. CDR3 DNA sequence: TGTGCCAGCAGCTTAGACTGGAGCACAGATACGCAGTATTTT. It codes for CASSLDWSTDTQYF.

This clone has more than one count but fewer than ten. The rearrangement uses TRBV5-1 and TRBJ2-7; D remains ambiguous. This CDR3 has 16 amino acids. The germline V gene encodes CDR1 SGHRS and CDR2 YFSETQ. The V gene lost 3 bases and the J gene lost 5 bases, with 21 bases spanning the gap. CDR3 loop: CASSSSAVRGVNEQYF. The CDR3, as DNA: TGCGCCAGCAGCTCCTCGGCTGTGAGAGGTGTCAACGAGCAGTACTTC.